The sequence of this TCR beta chain was determined in a study of radiotherapy plus CTLA-4 blockade in lung cancer (dated 2018 in TCRdb). With regard to the full study: Objective responses occurred in about 19% of enrolled patients, and around 29% achieved disease control.

Its CDR3 holds 17 amino acids, cysteine through phenylalanine. Just the 51-base CDR3 DNA is kept, in frame starting at base 1. V has 3 bases trimmed and J has 3 bases trimmed; junction bases matching no gene number 13. The germline V gene (reference sequence) specifies LNHDA as CDR1 and SQIVND as CDR2. Library generation was performed with the immunoSEQ multiplex PCR assay. What TCRdb holds here is the immuneACCESS table cut down to in-frame rearrangements. Part of the clones is not present; checked against another copy, under half of the missing clones reflect an unresolved V gene, and the others are unexplained. A total of some 45,000 clones appear in this sample, roughly 76% of them only once. The ten largest clones capture around 8.3% of the sample. With respect to this clone: Its target antigen remains unknown. The input lacks base qualities; no much larger clone sits a single base away.

The study tested focal radiation therapy combined with CTLA-4 blockade (ipilimumab) in patients with chemo-refractory metastatic non-small-cell lung cancer. On the study overall, not on this receptor specifically: The strongest predictors of response, as reported, were early dynamic changes in blood T cell clones along with a rise in serum interferon-beta after radiation. After treatment with radiotherapy and ipilimumab, TCR clones that originated in tumors expanded in peripheral blood.

The V and J genes are TRBV19 and TRBJ1-2, and 7 junctional nucleotides match TRBD1. Specimen: peripheral blood, collected from a patient treated with radiotherapy plus ipilimumab. This sequence was found in a human donor with non-small cell lung cancer who had stable disease on radiotherapy plus ipilimumab. The nucleotides are TGTGCCAGTAGTATGGATCTCACAGGGGTGAGAGACTATGGCTACACCTTC. The encoded protein is CASSMDLTGVRDYGYTF.